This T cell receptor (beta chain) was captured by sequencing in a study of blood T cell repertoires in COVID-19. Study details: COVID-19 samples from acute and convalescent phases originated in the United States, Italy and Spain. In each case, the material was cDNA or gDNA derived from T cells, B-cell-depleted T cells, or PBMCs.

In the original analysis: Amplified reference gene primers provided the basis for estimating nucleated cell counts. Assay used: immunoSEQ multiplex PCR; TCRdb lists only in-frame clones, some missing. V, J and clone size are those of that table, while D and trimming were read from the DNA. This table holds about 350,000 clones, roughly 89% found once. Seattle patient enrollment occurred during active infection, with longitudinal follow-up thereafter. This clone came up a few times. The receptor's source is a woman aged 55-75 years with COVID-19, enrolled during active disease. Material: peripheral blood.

CDR3 sequence (DNA): TGTGCCAGCAGTGAAAGACAGGGGCATAACTATGGCTACACCTTC. Translated, it gives CASSERQGHNYGYTF. This chain links TRBV6-1 with TRBJ1-2; 8 bases match TRBD1. Germline assignment: CDR1 MNHNS and CDR2 SASEGT. V shed 2 bases and J 1 base; nucleotides not matched to a gene: 3. The CDR3 consists of 15 residues.